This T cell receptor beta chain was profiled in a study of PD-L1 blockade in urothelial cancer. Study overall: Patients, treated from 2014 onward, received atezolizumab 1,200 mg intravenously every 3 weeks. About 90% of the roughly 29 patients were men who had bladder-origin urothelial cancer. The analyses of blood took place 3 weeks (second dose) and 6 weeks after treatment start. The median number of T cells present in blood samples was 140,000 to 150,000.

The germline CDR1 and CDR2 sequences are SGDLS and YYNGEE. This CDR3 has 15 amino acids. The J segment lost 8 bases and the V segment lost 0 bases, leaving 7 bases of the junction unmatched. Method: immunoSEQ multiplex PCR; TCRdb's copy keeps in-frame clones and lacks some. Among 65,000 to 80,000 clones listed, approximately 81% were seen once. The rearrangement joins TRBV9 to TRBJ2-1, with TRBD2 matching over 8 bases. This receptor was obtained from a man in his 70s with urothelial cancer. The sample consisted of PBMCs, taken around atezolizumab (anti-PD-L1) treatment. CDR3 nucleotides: TGTGCCAGCAGCGTAGAGGCTAGCGGGTTGGATGAGCAGTTCTTC. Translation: CASSVEASGLDEQFF. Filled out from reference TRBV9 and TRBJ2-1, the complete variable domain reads DSGVTQTPKHLITATGQRVTLRCSPRSGDLSVYWYQQSLDQGLQFLIQYYNGEERAKGNILERFSAQQFPDLHSELNLSSLELGDSALYFCASSVEASGLDEQFFGPGTRLTVL.